This is a list of T cell receptor beta chains from one sample in a study of blood T cell repertoires in COVID-19. This table comes from immunoSEQ multiplex PCR, and its TCRdb copy is limited to in-frame clones, with some not included. Of about 210,000 clones listed, about 81% are singletons. The material sequenced was PBMCs or T cells enriched from blood (not recorded which). The receptors shown here come from a middle-aged man who had recovered from COVID-19. Each CDR3 is given with its conserved first and last residue.

v_call cdr3_aa
TRBV3-1/TRBV3-2 CASSRTGGSTEAFF
TRBV11-3 CASSTRTGNSGANVLTF
TRBV9 CASSPFTDTQYF
TRBV5-1 CASSLTAEVYGYTF
TRBV27 CASSPSRGGRQTQYF
TRBV7-3 CASSTARGTQYF
TRBV6-5 CASYTQGANNSPLHF
TRBV7-9 CASSAKLGGQVEQYF
TRBV6-5 CASTRDRNWNGYTF
TRBV5-1 CASSSRGRDRELFF
TRBV2 CASSSGYGNTEAFF
TRBV2 CASSGSKQYF
TRBV27 CASRPGATGEKLFF
TRBV7-2 CASSLAFGRRYEQYF